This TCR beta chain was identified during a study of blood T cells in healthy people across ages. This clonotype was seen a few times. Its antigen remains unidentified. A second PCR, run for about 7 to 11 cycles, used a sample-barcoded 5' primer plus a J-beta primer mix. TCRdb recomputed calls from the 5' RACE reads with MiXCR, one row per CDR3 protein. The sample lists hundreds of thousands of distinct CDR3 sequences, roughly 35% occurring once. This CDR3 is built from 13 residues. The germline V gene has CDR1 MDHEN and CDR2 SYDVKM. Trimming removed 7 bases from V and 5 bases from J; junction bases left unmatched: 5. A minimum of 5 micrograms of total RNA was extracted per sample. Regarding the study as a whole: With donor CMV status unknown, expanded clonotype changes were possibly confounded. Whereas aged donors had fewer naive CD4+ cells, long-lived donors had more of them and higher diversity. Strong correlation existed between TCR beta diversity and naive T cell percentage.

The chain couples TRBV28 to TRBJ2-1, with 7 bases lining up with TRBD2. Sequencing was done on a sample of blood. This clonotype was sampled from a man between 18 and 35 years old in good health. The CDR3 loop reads CASTLTSHNEQFF. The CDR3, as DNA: TGTGCCAGCACCCTGACTAGCCACAATGAGCAGTTCTTC.